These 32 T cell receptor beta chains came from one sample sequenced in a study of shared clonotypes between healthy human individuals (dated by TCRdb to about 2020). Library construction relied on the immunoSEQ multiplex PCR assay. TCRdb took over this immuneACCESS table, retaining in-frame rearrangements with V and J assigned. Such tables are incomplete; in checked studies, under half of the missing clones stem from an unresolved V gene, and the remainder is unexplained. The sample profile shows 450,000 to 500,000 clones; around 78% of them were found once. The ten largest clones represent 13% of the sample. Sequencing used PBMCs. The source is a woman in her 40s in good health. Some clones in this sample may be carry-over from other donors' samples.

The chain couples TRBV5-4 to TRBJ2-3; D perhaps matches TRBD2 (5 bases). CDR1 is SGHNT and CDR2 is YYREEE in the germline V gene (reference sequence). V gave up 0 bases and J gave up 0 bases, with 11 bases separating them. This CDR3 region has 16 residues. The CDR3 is CASSLAERKSTDTQYF. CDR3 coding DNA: TGTGCCAGCAGCTTGGCCGAGCGGAAAAGCACAGATACGCAGTATTTT. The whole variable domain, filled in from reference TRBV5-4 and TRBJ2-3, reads ETGVTQSPTHLIKTRGQQVTLRCSSQSGHNTVSWYQQALGQGPQFIFQYYREEENGRGNFPPRFSGLQFPNYSSELNVNALELDDSALYLCASSLAERKSTDTQYFGPGTRLTVL.

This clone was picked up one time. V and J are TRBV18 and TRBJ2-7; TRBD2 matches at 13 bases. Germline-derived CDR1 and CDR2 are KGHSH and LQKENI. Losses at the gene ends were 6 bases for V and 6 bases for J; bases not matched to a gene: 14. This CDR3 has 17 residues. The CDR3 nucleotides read TGTGCCAGCTCGCCCAGCATGGTGGGACTAGCGGGACCCGAGCAGTACTTC. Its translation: CASSPSMVGLAGPEQYF.

CDR3 in amino acids: CASSLQNALNTEAFF. The CDR3 DNA is TGCGCCAGCAGCTTACAGAACGCCTTGAACACTGAAGCTTTCTTT. The chain combines TRBV5-1 with TRBJ1-1; no definite D call. This CDR3 has 15 amino acids. From germline, CDR1 is SGHRS and CDR2 YFSETQ. With 2 bases removed from V and 0 bases from J, the gap between germline ends came to 11 bases.

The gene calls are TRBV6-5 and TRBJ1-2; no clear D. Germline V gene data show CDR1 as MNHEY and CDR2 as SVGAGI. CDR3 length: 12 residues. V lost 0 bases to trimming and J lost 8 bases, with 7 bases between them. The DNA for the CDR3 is TGTGCCAGCAGTTACTCGGGTCGCGGCTACACCTTC. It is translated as CASSYSGRGYTF.

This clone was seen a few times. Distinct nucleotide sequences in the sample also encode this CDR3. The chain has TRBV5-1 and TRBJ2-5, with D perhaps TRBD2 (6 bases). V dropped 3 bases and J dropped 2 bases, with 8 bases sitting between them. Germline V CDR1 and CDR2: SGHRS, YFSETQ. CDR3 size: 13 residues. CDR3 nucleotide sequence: TGCGCCAGCAGCTATGCGGGGCAAGAGACCCAGTACTTC. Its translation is CASSYAGQETQYF.

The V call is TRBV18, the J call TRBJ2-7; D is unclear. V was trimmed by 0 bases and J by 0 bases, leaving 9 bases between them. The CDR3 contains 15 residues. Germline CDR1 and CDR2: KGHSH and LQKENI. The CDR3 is CASSPPPTVSYEQYF. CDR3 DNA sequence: TGTGCCAGCTCACCACCCCCGACTGTCTCCTACGAGCAGTACTTC.

CDR3 loop: CASSPWTGEGAFF. The CDR3 DNA sequence: TGTGCCAGCTCACCCTGGACAGGGGAGGGAGCTTTCTTT. The chain is built from TRBV18 and TRBJ1-1, with 9 nucleotides matching TRBD1. The CDR3 runs 13 residues. Germline CDR1 and CDR2: KGHSH and LQKENI. V lost 3 bases and J lost 10; bases outside the gene matches: 6.

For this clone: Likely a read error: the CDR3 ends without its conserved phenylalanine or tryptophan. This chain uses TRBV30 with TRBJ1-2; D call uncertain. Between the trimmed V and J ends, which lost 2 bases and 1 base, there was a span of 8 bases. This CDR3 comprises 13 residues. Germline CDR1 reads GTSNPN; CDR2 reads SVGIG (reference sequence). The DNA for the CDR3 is TGTGCCTGGAGTCGCACCCTTAACTATGGCTACACCTCC. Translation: CAWSRTLNYGYTS.

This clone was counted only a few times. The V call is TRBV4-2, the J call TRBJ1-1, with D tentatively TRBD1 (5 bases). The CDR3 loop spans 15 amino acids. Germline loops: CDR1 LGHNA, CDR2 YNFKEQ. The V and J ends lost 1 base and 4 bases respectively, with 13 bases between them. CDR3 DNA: TGTGCCAGCAGCCAAGGACTGGGGGGTCCCACTGAAGCTTTCTTT. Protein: CASSQGLGGPTEAFF.

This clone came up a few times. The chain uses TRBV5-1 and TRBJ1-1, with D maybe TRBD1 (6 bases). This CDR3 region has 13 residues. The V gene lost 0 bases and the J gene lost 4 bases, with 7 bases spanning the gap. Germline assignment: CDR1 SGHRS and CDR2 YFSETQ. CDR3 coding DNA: TGCGCCAGCAGCTTGGTGGGGGCCACTGAAGCTTTCTTT. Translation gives CASSLVGATEAFF.

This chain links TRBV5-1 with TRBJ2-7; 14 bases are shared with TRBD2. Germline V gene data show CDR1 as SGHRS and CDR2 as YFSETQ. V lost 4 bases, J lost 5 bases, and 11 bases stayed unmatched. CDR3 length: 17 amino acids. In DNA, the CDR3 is TGCGCCAGCAGCCACGGCGAGGGACTAGCGGGAGACGACGAGCAGTACTTC. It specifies CASSHGEGLAGDDEQYF.

Here the CDR3 reads CASTMGVNQPQHF. The CDR3, as DNA: TGTGCCAGCACCATGGGAGTTAATCAGCCCCAGCATTTT. The chain is built from TRBV28 and TRBJ1-5, with D unclear. The germline CDR1 and CDR2 sequences are MDHEN and SYDVKM. There are 13 residues in the CDR3. Trimming removed 7 bases from V and 4 bases from J, with 11 bases in between.

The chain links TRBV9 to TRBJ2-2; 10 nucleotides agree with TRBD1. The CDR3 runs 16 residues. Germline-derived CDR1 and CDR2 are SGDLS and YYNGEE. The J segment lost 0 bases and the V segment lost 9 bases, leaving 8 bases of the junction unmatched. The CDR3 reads CATTPGTGANTGELFF. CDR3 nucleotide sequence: TGTGCCACCACACCTGGGACAGGGGCGAACACCGGGGAGCTGTTTTTT.

In DNA, the CDR3 is TGTGCCAGCAGCTTAGTATCGGCGGGCCAGCGGCTTTACAATGAGCAGTTCTTC. It encodes CASSLVSAGQRLYNEQFF. The gene calls are TRBV11-2 and TRBJ2-1, with D perhaps TRBD2 (5 bases). Germline CDR1 is SGHAT and CDR2 is FQNNGV. V lost 1 base and J lost 4, with 20 bases in between. This CDR3 contains 18 residues.

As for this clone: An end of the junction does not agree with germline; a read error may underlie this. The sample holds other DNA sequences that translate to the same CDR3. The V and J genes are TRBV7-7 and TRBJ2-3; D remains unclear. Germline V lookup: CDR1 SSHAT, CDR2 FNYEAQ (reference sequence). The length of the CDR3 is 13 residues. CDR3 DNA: TGTGCTAGCAGCTTAGATAGCACAGATACGCAGTATTTT. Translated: CASSLDSTDTQYF. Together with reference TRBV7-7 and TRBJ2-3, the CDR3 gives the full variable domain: GAGVSQSPRYKVTKRGQDVTLRCDPISSHATLYWYQQALGQGPEFLTYFNYEAQPDKSGLPSDRFSAERPEGSISTLTIQRTEQRDSAMYRCASSLDSTDTQYFGPGTRLTVL.

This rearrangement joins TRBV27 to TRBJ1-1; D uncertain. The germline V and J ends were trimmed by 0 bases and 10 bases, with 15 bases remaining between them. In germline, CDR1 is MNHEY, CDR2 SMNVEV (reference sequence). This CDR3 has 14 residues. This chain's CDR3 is CASSLSWVDGAAFF. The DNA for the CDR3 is TGTGCCAGCAGTTTATCGTGGGTTGATGGCGCAGCTTTCTTT.

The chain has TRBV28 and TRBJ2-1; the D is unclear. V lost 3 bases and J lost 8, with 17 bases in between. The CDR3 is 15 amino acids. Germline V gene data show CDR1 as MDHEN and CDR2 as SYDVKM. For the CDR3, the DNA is TGTGCCAGCAGTTTGGTTTTCGGACGGGCGGATGAGCAGTTCTTC. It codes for CASSLVFGRADEQFF.

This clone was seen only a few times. The CDR3 DNA sequence: TGTGCCAGCAGCTTAGGATCGGAAAAAAACATTCAGTACTTC. Translation: CASSLGSEKNIQYF. V is TRBV7-2 and J is TRBJ2-4; D gene ambiguous. This CDR3 region has 14 residues. Germline loops: CDR1 SGHTA, CDR2 FQGNSA. Trimming took off 1 base at V and 4 bases at J, with 8 bases between the two ends.

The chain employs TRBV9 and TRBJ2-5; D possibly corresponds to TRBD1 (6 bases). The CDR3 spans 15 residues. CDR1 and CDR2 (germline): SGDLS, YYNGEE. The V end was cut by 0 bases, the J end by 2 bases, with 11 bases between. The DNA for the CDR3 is TGTGCCAGCAGCGTAGCAGGGGCGCTGCAAGAGACCCAGTACTTC. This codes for CASSVAGALQETQYF. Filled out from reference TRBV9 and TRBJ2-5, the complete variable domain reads DSGVTQTPKHLITATGQRVTLRCSPRSGDLSVYWYQQSLDQGLQFLIQYYNGEERAKGNILERFSAQQFPDLHSELNLSSLELGDSALYFCASSVAGALQETQYFGPGTRLLVL.

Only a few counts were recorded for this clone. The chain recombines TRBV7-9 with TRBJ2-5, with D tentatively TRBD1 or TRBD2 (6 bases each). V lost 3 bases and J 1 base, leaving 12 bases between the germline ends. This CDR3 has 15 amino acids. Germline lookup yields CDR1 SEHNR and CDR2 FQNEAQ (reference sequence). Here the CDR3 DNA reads TGTGCCAGCAGCTTGAGATGGGGGGCCCAAGAGACCCAGTACTTC. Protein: CASSLRWGAQETQYF.

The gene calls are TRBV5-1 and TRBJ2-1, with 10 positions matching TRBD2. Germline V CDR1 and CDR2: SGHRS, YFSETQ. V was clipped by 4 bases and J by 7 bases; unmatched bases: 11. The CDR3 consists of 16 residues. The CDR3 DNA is TGCGCCAGCAGCAGTCGGACTAGCGGCCACTCTAATGAGCAGTTCTTC. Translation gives CASSSRTSGHSNEQFF.

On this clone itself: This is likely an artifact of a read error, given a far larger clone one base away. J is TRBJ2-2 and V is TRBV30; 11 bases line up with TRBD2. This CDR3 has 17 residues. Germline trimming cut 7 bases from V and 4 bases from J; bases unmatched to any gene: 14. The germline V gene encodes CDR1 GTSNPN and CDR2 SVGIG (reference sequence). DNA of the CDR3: TGTGCCTCAAACCCGACTAGCGGGGTGGTTCGCACCGGGGAGCTGTTTTTT. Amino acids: CASNPTSGVVRTGELFF. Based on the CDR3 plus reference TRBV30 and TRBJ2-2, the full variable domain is SQTIHQWPATLVQPVGSPLSLECTVEGTSNPNLYWYRQAAGRGLQLLFYSVGIGQISSEVPQNLSASRPQDRQFILSSKKLLLSDSGFYLCASNPTSGVVRTGELFFGEGSRLTVL.

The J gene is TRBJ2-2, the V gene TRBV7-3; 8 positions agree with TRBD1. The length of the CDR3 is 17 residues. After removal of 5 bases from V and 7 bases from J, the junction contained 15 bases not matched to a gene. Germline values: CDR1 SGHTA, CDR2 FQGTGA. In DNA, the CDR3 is TGTGCCAGCAGCCCGGGACAGGTCCTCTCCGGTGGCGGGGAGCTGTTTTTT. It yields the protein CASSPGQVLSGGGELFF. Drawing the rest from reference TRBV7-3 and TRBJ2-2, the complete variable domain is GAGVSQTPSNKVTEKGKYVELRCDPISGHTALYWYRQSLGQGPEFLIYFQGTGAADDSGLPNDRFFAVRPEGSVSTLKIQRTERGDSAVYLCASSPGQVLSGGGELFFGEGSRLTVL.

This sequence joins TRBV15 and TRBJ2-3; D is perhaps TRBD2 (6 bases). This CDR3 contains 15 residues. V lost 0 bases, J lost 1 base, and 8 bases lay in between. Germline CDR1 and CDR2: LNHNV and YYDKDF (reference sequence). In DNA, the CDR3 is TGTGCCACCAGCAGAGATCAGCGGGGCACAGATACGCAGTATTTT. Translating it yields CATSRDQRGTDTQYF.

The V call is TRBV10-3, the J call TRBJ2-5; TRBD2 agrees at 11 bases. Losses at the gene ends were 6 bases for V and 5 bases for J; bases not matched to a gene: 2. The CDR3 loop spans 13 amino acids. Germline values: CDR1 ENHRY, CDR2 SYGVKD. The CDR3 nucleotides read TGTGCCATCAGACGACTAGCGGGGGAGACCCAGTACTTC. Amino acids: CAIRRLAGETQYF.

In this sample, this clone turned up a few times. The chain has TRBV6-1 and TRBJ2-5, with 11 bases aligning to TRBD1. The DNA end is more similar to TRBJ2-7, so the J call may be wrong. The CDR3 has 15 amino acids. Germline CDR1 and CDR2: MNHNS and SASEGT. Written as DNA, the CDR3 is TGTGCCAGCAGTGAGAGCGGGACAGGGGGTAACGAGCAGTACTTC. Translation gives CASSESGTGGNEQYF.

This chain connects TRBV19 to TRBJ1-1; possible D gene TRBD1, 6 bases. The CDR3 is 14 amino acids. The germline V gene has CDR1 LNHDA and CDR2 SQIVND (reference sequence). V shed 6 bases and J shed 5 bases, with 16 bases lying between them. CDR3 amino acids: CASSSQRGGTEAFF. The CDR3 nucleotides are TGTGCCAGTAGCTCTCAAAGGGGGGGTACTGAAGCTTTCTTT.

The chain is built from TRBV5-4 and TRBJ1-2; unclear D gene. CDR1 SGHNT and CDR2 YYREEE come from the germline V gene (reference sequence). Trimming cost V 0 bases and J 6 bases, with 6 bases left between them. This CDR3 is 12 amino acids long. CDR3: CASSLDGNGYTF. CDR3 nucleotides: TGTGCCAGCAGCTTGGATGGGAATGGCTACACCTTC. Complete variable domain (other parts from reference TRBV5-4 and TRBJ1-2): ETGVTQSPTHLIKTRGQQVTLRCSSQSGHNTVSWYQQALGQGPQFIFQYYREEENGRGNFPPRFSGLQFPNYSSELNVNALELDDSALYLCASSLDGNGYTFGSGTRLTVV.

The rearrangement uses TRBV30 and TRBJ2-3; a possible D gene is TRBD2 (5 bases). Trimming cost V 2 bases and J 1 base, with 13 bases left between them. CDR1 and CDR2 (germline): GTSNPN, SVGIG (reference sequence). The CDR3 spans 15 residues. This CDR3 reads CAWSRTRVGTDTQYF. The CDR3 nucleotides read TGTGCCTGGAGTCGGACGAGGGTTGGCACAGATACGCAGTATTTT.

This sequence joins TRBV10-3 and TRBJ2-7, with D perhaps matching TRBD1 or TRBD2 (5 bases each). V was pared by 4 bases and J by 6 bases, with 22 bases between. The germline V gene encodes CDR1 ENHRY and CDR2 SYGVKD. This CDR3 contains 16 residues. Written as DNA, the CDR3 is TGTGCCATCAGTGCCACCGACGGGACCAGACATGGCGAGCAGTACTTC. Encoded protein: CAISATDGTRHGEQYF.

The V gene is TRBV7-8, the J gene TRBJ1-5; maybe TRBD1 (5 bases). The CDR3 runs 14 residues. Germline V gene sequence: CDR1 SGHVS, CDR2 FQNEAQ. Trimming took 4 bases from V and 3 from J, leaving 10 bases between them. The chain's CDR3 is CASSYQGHNQPQHF. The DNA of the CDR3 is TGTGCCAGCAGCTATCAGGGTCACAATCAGCCCCAGCATTTT.

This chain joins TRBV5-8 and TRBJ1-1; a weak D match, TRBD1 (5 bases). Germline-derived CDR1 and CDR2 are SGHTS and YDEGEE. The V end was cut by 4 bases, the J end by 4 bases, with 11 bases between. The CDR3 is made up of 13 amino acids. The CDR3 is CASSALRGTEAFF. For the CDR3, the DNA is TGTGCCAGCAGCGCACTTAGGGGCACTGAAGCTTTCTTT.